What follows are 16 T cell receptor beta chains derived from one specimen sequenced in a study of patients and donors after allogeneic stem cell transplantation. MiXCR, applied by TCRdb to the RT-PCR reads, yields one record per CDR3 protein. The repertoire has roughly 200,000 distinct CDR3 sequences, about 37% of them found once; the top ten carry around a tenth. Sequencing was performed on blood, either unsorted or a sorted T cell fraction (not recorded which). The receptors derive from a human donor who was either an allogeneic HSCT recipient or a stem cell or donor lymphocyte infusion donor (not recorded which). It is not recorded whose cells these are; they may come from a transplant donor.

V usage is TRBV5-6 and J usage is TRBJ2-5, with TRBD1 matching over 7 bases. The CDR3 consists of 16 residues. The trim removed 0 bases at V and 4 bases at J, leaving 9 bases unmatched. The V gene's germline CDR1 is SGHDT and CDR2 YYEEEE. The CDR3 nucleotides are TGTGCCAGCAGCTTGGGGAACAGGGGTCAGGGAGAGACCCAGTACTTC. Its protein product is CASSLGNRGQGETQYF. The whole variable domain, remainder taken from reference TRBV5-6 and TRBJ2-5, is DAGVTQSPTHLIKTRGQQVTLRCSPKSGHDTVSWYQQALGQGPQFIFQYYEEEERQRGNFPDRFSGHQFPNYSSELNVNALLLGDSALYLCASSLGNRGQGETQYFGPGTRLLVL.

The chain uses TRBV7-2 and TRBJ2-5, with 7 bases lining up with TRBD1. Looked up from germline, CDR1 is SGHTA and CDR2 is FQGNSA. The CDR3 is 15 residues long. J gave up 2 bases and V 6 bases, and 9 bases lay outside the gene matches. CDR3 DNA sequence: TGTGCCAGCAGTCTCGGGGACAGAAGACAAGAGACCCAGTACTTC. It specifies CASSLGDRRQETQYF.

The V and J genes are TRBV12-3 or TRBV12-4 and TRBJ1-4, with TRBD1 identical over 7 bases. J gave up 5 bases and V 1 base, and 7 bases lay outside the gene matches. The CDR3 runs to 16 residues. The CDR3 DNA reads TGTGCCAGCAGTTTAGGGGAAGGGGGCAGGAATGAAAAACTGTTTTTT. The encoded protein is CASSLGEGGRNEKLFF.

This chain links TRBV10-3 with TRBJ2-7; no clear D gene. V dropped 3 bases and J dropped 2 bases, with 14 bases sitting between them. CDR3 length equals 15 residues. CDR1 and CDR2 from the germline V gene are ENHRY and SYGVKD. CDR3 DNA sequence: TGTGCCATCAGTGACCCCAGCCTTACCCCCTACGAGCAGTACTTC. It encodes CAISDPSLTPYEQYF.

The chain is built from TRBV28 and TRBJ1-5; the D is unclear. V was clipped by 6 bases and J by 4 bases, with 10 bases between them. Germline-derived CDR1 and CDR2 are MDHEN and SYDVKM. The CDR3 is 13 residues long. The CDR3 DNA reads as TGTGCCAGCAGGGATCGGGAAAATCAGCCCCAGCATTTT. Translating it yields CASRDRENQPQHF. Together with reference TRBV28 and TRBJ1-5, the CDR3 gives the full variable domain: DVKVTQSSRYLVKRTGEKVFLECVQDMDHENMFWYRQDPGLGLRLIYFSYDVKMKEKGDIPEGYSVSREKKERFSLILESASTNQTSMYLCASRDRENQPQHFGDGTRLSIL.

This clonotype was seen a handful of times. This chain uses TRBV12-3 or TRBV12-4 with TRBJ2-7, with TRBD1 identical over 10 bases. V was clipped by 5 bases and J by 3 bases; unmatched bases: 4. The CDR3 consists of 14 residues. Written as DNA, the CDR3 is TGTGCCAGCAGTCCGGGACAGGGGTACTACGAGCAGTACTTC. Translated: CASSPGQGYYEQYF.

The chain links TRBV10-1 to TRBJ2-7; D may be TRBD1 (5 bases). CDR3 length equals 15 residues. The V gene's germline CDR1 is WNHNN and CDR2 SYGVQD (reference sequence). V dropped 3 bases and J dropped 2 bases, with 14 bases sitting between them. In DNA form, the CDR3 reads TGCGCCAGCAGTGACATCCAAGGACACACCTACGAGCAGTACTTC. As protein: CASSDIQGHTYEQYF.

V and J are TRBV5-5 and TRBJ1-1; D is undetermined. The V and J ends lost 0 bases and 0 bases respectively, with 24 bases between them. The germline V gene has CDR1 SGHKS and CDR2 YYEKEE (reference sequence). The CDR3 is made up of 20 amino acids. The CDR3 here is CASSLETPRISFIMNTEAFF. The CDR3 DNA sequence: TGTGCCAGCAGCTTGGAAACTCCCCGAATCTCCTTTATCATGAACACTGAAGCTTTCTTT.

This clonotype has more than one count but fewer than ten. Here the CDR3 DNA reads TGCGCCAGCAGCCGAAGCAAAGCACAGAGGGGTAATTCACCCCTCCACTTT. Amino acid sequence: CASSRSKAQRGNSPLHF. The J gene is TRBJ1-6, the V gene TRBV4-1; possible D gene TRBD1, 5 bases. Germline values: CDR1 MGHRA, CDR2 YSYEKL. V lost 4 bases to trimming and J lost 6 bases, with 19 bases between them. The CDR3 loop spans 17 amino acids.

This clonotype appeared a few times. The V and J genes are TRBV24-1 and TRBJ1-1; the D gene is possibly TRBD1 (5 bases). Germline V gene sequence: CDR1 KGHDR, CDR2 SFDVKD. The CDR3 spans 13 residues. V lost 5 bases to trimming and J lost 5 bases, with 11 bases between them. The CDR3 region is CATSGRDGTEAFF. In nucleotides, the CDR3 is TGTGCCACCAGTGGGAGGGACGGGACTGAAGCTTTCTTT.

The sample holds a few counts of this clonotype. The genes are TRBV4-1 and TRBJ1-3; D is ambiguous. Per germline, CDR1 MGHRA and CDR2 YSYEKL. The CDR3 is 15 residues long. V lost 1 base and J 0 bases, leaving 7 bases between the germline ends. CDR3 bases: TGCGCCAGCAGCCAAGTACAGCTCTCTGGAAACACCATATATTTT. Protein sequence: CASSQVQLSGNTIYF.

This chain joins TRBV20-1 and TRBJ2-3, with TRBD2 matching over 8 bases. Germline assignment: CDR1 DFQATT and CDR2 SNEGSKA (reference sequence). The CDR3 extends over 14 amino acids. V shed 5 bases, J shed 6 bases, and the junction held 10 bases outside the gene matches. This CDR3 reads CSAGGRTRRDTQYF. The CDR3 coding sequence is TGCAGTGCTGGCGGGAGGACCCGGCGGGATACGCAGTATTTT.

In its sample, this clonotype was seen a few times. This chain joins TRBV12-3 or TRBV12-4 and TRBJ2-1, with D perhaps matching TRBD2 (7 bases). The CDR3 contains 14 residues. Trimming pared 7 bases from V and 8 bases from J, leaving 18 bases between. CDR3 loop: CASTFGGAMDEQFF. CDR3 sequence (DNA): TGTGCCAGCACCTTTGGGGGGGCCATGGATGAGCAGTTCTTC.

The chain couples TRBV20-1 to TRBJ1-5, with D possibly TRBD1 on 5 matching bases. The CDR3 totals 12 residues. V lost 6 bases, J lost 0 bases, and 6 bases lay in between. The germline V gene has CDR1 DFQATT and CDR2 SNEGSKA (reference sequence). The CDR3 bases are TGCAGTGCCGGGGGTAGCAATCAGCCCCAGCATTTT. Amino acid sequence: CSAGGSNQPQHF.

This clonotype was counted ten times or more. The gene calls are TRBV20-1 and TRBJ1-1, with D unresolved. V lost 1 base to trimming and J lost 8 bases, with 5 bases between them. Germline loops: CDR1 DFQATT, CDR2 SNEGSKA (reference sequence). The CDR3 loop spans 10 amino acids. The CDR3 DNA sequence: TGCAGTGCTAGAGCGACAGAAGCTTTCTTT. As protein: CSARATEAFF.

This chain joins TRBV2 and TRBJ2-7; 7 bases fit TRBD1. V lost 0 bases to trimming and J lost 5 bases; unmatched junction nucleotides: 10. Germline assignment: CDR1 SNHLY and CDR2 FYNNEI. The CDR3 contains 16 residues. The CDR3 loop reads CASSEALLEGADEQYF. The CDR3 coding sequence is TGTGCCAGCAGTGAAGCTCTGCTTGAGGGGGCGGACGAGCAGTACTTC.